The clone carrying this TCR beta chain is a singleton in its sample. The antigen is undetermined. The data originate from a study of blood T cells in healthy people across ages. Findings and limits, study-wide: It was held that diversity estimates obtained from one million T cells represented underestimates.

Researchers collected around 11 milliliters of peripheral blood from every single donor. A second PCR of roughly 7 to 11 cycles used a sample-barcoded 5' primer and a J-beta primer mix. Each CDR3 protein is one row after TCRdb ran MiXCR on the 5' RACE reads. The sample lists some 370,000 distinct CDR3 sequences; 52% were seen once. The clonotype was recovered from a man aged 55 to 69 in good health. The sample was blood.

The CDR3 loop is CASSSPTPYEQYF. The CDR3 DNA is TGTGCCAGCAGCTCCCCGACCCCCTACGAGCAGTACTTC. This rearrangement joins TRBV7-2 to TRBJ2-7; unclear D gene. V lost 4 bases and J lost 2, with 9 bases in between. The length of the CDR3 is 13 residues. Germline CDR1 and CDR2: SGHTA and FQGNSA.